The source of this T cell receptor beta chain is a study of blood T cell repertoires in COVID-19. Study-wide background: Researchers got acute and convalescent COVID-19 samples from the United States, Italy and Spain.

Trimming stripped 7 bases from V and 9 bases from J, with 19 bases between. The CDR3 contains 14 residues. Germline CDR1 reads SNHLY; CDR2 reads FYNNEI. How the authors handled the data: Scientists estimated how many nucleated cells there were by amplifying reference gene primers. Libraries were prepared by immunoSEQ multiplex PCR; TCRdb keeps only in-frame clonotypes and omits some of them. V and J calls and clone size come straight from that table; D and trimming were deduced from the DNA. Here the sample spans 130,000 to 150,000 clones, about four fifths being singletons. The sample taken for sequencing was peripheral blood. The V call is TRBV2, the J call TRBJ1-5, with a weak D call TRBD1 (5 bases). This receptor was identified in a human donor with acute or convalescent COVID-19. The donor label of this sample is uncertain. The CDR3 region is CASTGVPHITPQHF. CDR3 DNA sequence: TGTGCCAGCACGGGGGTCCCCCATATAACGCCCCAGCATTTT.